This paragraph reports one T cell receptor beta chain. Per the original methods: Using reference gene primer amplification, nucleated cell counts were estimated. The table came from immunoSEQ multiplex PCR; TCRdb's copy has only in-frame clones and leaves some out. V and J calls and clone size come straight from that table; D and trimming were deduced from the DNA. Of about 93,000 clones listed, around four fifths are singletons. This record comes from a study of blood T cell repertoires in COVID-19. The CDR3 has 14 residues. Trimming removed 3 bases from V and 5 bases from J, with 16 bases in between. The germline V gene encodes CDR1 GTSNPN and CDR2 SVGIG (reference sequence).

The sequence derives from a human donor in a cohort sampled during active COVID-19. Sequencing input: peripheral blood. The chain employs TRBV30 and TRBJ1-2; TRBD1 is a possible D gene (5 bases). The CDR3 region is CAWSARGRLYGYTF. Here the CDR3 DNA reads TGTGCCTGGAGCGCCCGGGGGAGACTTTATGGCTACACCTTC.